Presented here are 31 T cell receptor beta chains from one specimen sequenced in a study of blood T cell repertoires in COVID-19. The protocol was immunoSEQ multiplex PCR, while the TCRdb copy is restricted to in-frame clones and leaves out a portion. The sample holds about 190,000 clones, 85% to 90% seen once. The sample was peripheral blood. These receptors all come from a man between 35 and 55 years old with active or convalescent COVID-19.

The chain is built from TRBV5-1 and TRBJ2-5; 7 bases fit TRBD2. The V gene end was trimmed by 2 bases and the J gene end by 6 bases; junction bases not matched to a gene: 10. The CDR3 consists of 15 residues. Germline-derived CDR1 and CDR2 are SGHRS and YFSETQ. The CDR3 spells CASSLIGGGEQTQYF. As DNA, the CDR3 is TGCGCCAGCAGCTTAATTGGTGGGGGGGAACAGACCCAGTACTTC. Looking up the rest from reference TRBV5-1 and TRBJ2-5 gives the full variable domain: KAGVTQTPRYLIKTRGQQVTLSCSPISGHRSVSWYQQTPGQGLQFLFEYFSETQRNKGNFPGRFSGRQFSNSRSEMNVSTLELGDSALYLCASSLIGGGEQTQYFGPGTRLLVL.

This clone was recorded once. This sequence joins TRBV9 and TRBJ2-7, with a weak D call TRBD2 (5 bases). The germline V gene has CDR1 SGDLS and CDR2 YYNGEE. V dropped 3 bases and J dropped 5 bases, with 18 bases sitting between them. The CDR3 runs to 15 residues. Here the CDR3 reads CASSDVEGWSHEQYF. The CDR3 region has the DNA TGTGCCAGCAGCGACGTCGAGGGTTGGTCCCACGAGCAGTACTTC.

The chain employs TRBV11-1 and TRBJ1-6, with 7 bases fitting TRBD1. Germline CDR1 is SGHAT and CDR2 is FQDESV (reference sequence). This CDR3 has 15 residues. V shed 1 base, J shed 7 bases, and the junction held 4 bases outside the gene matches. Here the CDR3 DNA reads TGTGCCAGCAGCTTAGGAGGGGGCGGAAATTCACCCCTCCACTTT. Its protein is CASSLGGGGNSPLHF.

This chain connects TRBV5-4 to TRBJ1-1; weak D call: TRBD1 (5 bases). From germline, CDR1 is SGHNT and CDR2 YYREEE (reference sequence). Trimming took off 3 bases at V and 2 bases at J, with 11 bases between the two ends. The CDR3 spans 14 residues. The CDR3 loop reads CASSSYDRNTEAFF. The DNA of the CDR3 is TGTGCCAGCAGCTCCTACGACAGAAACACTGAAGCTTTCTTT.

V gene TRBV6-5 combines with J gene TRBJ2-7; D possibly corresponds to TRBD2 (5 bases). Germline V CDR1 and CDR2: MNHEY, SVGAGI. The CDR3 has 15 residues. V lost 5 bases, J lost 4 bases, and 18 bases lay in between. The CDR3, as DNA: TGTGCCAGCAGTCTTAAGGCGGGTGGATTTTACGAGCAGTACTTC. It translates to CASSLKAGGFYEQYF.

Here the CDR3 DNA reads TGTGCCAGCTCACCCGGACTGTCGGAAAAACTGTTTTTT. It specifies CASSPGLSEKLFF. The J gene is TRBJ1-4, the V gene TRBV18; D gene ambiguous. This CDR3 has 13 amino acids. The germline gives CDR1 KGHSH, CDR2 LQKENI. V gave up 3 bases and J gave up 8 bases, with 10 bases separating them.

The chain has TRBV6-4 and TRBJ1-1, with 8 bases lining up with TRBD1. The CDR3 contains 14 residues. CDR1 and CDR2 from the germline V gene are MRHNA and SNTAGT. With V trimmed by 3 bases and J by 0 bases, 0 bases remained unmatched. CDR3 loop: CASSETGVNTEAFF. In nucleotides, the CDR3 is TGTGCCAGCAGTGAGACAGGGGTGAACACTGAAGCTTTCTTT.

This clone was found once. The chain links TRBV18 to TRBJ1-6; a possible D gene is TRBD1 (6 bases). Trimming stripped 2 bases from V and 4 bases from J, with 9 bases between. Germline V gives CDR1 KGHSH, CDR2 LQKENI. This CDR3 has 15 amino acids. CDR3 region: CASSPGTHYNSPLHF. The CDR3, as DNA: TGTGCCAGCTCACCAGGGACACATTATAATTCACCCCTCCACTTT.

The V call is TRBV3-1 (or the pseudogene TRBV3-2), the J call TRBJ2-5; 8 nucleotides align to TRBD1. Germline CDR1 LGHDT, CDR2 YNNKEL (reference sequence). Trimming at V came to 6 bases and at J to 5 bases, leaving 5 bases not matched to a gene. The CDR3 totals 13 residues. The CDR3 sequence is CASRPGGSETQYF. Here the CDR3 DNA reads TGTGCCAGCAGGCCAGGGGGCTCCGAGACCCAGTACTTC.

The chain joins TRBV5-6 to TRBJ1-2; 9 bases are shared with TRBD1. J gave up 2 bases and V 4 bases, and 3 bases lay outside the gene matches. The germline V gene has CDR1 SGHDT and CDR2 YYEEEE. The CDR3 has 14 residues. The DNA for the CDR3 is TGTGCCAGCAGCCCCGACAGGGGGAACTATGGCTACACCTTC. It encodes CASSPDRGNYGYTF. The complete variable domain, with remaining parts taken from reference TRBV5-6 and TRBJ1-2, reads DAGVTQSPTHLIKTRGQQVTLRCSPKSGHDTVSWYQQALGQGPQFIFQYYEEEERQRGNFPDRFSGHQFPNYSSELNVNALLLGDSALYLCASSPDRGNYGYTFGSGTRLTVV.

The chain recombines TRBV2 with TRBJ2-2, with 8 positions matching TRBD2. Losses at the gene ends were 6 bases for V and 8 bases for J; bases not matched to a gene: 11. Germline CDR1 is SNHLY and CDR2 is FYNNEI. CDR3 length: 15 residues. The CDR3, as DNA: TGTGCCAGCAGAGTAGCGGGAAGGTTCGCGGGGGAGCTGTTTTTT. It yields the protein CASRVAGRFAGELFF.

The CDR3 loop is CASSSRLVRAYEQYF. The CDR3 DNA reads TGTGCCAGCAGCTCCCGACTAGTGCGAGCTTACGAGCAGTACTTC. The rearrangement joins TRBV11-2 to TRBJ2-7, with a tentative D call TRBD2 (6 bases). The germline gives CDR1 SGHAT, CDR2 FQNNGV. V lost 4 bases and J lost 4, with 17 bases in between. The CDR3 runs 15 residues.

Only a few counts were recorded for this clone. CDR3 protein: CASSFGQGLYNEQFF. The CDR3 DNA sequence: TGTGCCAGCAGCTTCGGACAGGGCCTCTACAATGAGCAGTTCTTC. The rearrangement joins TRBV7-9 to TRBJ2-1, with 8 bases fitting TRBD1. The length of the CDR3 is 15 residues. The J segment lost 3 bases and the V segment lost 3 bases, leaving 4 bases of the junction unmatched. Germline V gene data show CDR1 as SEHNR and CDR2 as FQNEAQ (reference sequence).

This clone has a handful of counts. J is TRBJ1-2 and V is TRBV5-1, with 10 bases that match TRBD1. With 4 bases clipped from V and 4 bases from J, the junction kept 7 bases outside the gene matches. The CDR3 is made up of 15 amino acids. From germline, CDR1 is SGHRS and CDR2 YFSETQ. DNA for the CDR3: TGCGCCAGCAGCCCAGGGACAGGGGAGGTCTATGGCTACACCTTC. Protein product: CASSPGTGEVYGYTF.

The rearrangement uses TRBV7-3 and TRBJ1-1, with 7 bases fitting TRBD1. V dropped 5 bases and J dropped 6; count of bases not matched to a gene: 6. Germline CDR1 is SGHTA and CDR2 is FQGTGA. The CDR3 spans 13 residues. CDR3: CASSTKTGSEAFF. The CDR3 DNA follows: TGTGCCAGCAGCACAAAGACAGGGTCTGAAGCTTTCTTT.

Remarks on this clone: Other DNA sequences in this specimen translate into the identical CDR3. This chain connects TRBV5-1 to TRBJ1-1; D remains ambiguous. The V gene's germline CDR1 is SGHRS and CDR2 YFSETQ. The CDR3 runs 13 residues. V lost 0 bases and J lost 0, with 3 bases in between. CDR3 amino acids: CASSLGVNTEAFF. CDR3 DNA sequence: TGCGCCAGCAGCTTGGGCGTGAACACTGAAGCTTTCTTT. Full variable domain (rest looked up from reference TRBV5-1 and TRBJ1-1): KAGVTQTPRYLIKTRGQQVTLSCSPISGHRSVSWYQQTPGQGLQFLFEYFSETQRNKGNFPGRFSGRQFSNSRSEMNVSTLELGDSALYLCASSLGVNTEAFFGQGTRLTVV.

The chain employs TRBV10-3 and TRBJ2-7, with 9 bases aligning to TRBD2. Germline V lookup: CDR1 ENHRY, CDR2 SYGVKD. The trim removed 7 bases at V and 3 bases at J, leaving 13 bases unmatched. This CDR3 has 16 amino acids. Written as DNA, the CDR3 is TGTGCCATCACCCGAGATATGGGACTAGCAAGCTACGAGCAGTACTTC. The encoded protein is CAITRDMGLASYEQYF.

The V call is TRBV6-1, the J call TRBJ2-7, with 9 bases lining up with TRBD2. CDR3 length: 16 residues. Germline loops: CDR1 MNHNS, CDR2 SASEGT. The trim removed 0 bases at V and 0 bases at J, leaving 3 bases unmatched. In DNA, the CDR3 is TGTGCCAGCAGTGAAGCGACTAGCGGACTCTCCTACGAGCAGTACTTC. Amino acids: CASSEATSGLSYEQYF.

The chain is built from TRBV24-1 and TRBJ1-5; D is uncertain. Germline CDR1 is KGHDR and CDR2 is SFDVKD. The CDR3 loop spans 16 amino acids. V lost 0 bases and J lost 1, with 9 bases in between. The CDR3 loop reads CATSDLPGRSNQPQHF. CDR3 coding DNA: TGTGCCACCAGTGATTTGCCCGGCAGGAGCAATCAGCCCCAGCATTTT.

The chain is built from TRBV7-2 and TRBJ2-7; 7 bases fit TRBD1. V lost 3 bases, J lost 0 bases, and 5 bases stayed unmatched. CDR3 size: 15 residues. In germline, CDR1 is SGHTA, CDR2 FQGNSA. The CDR3 nucleotides are TGTGCCAGCAGCTTGGTAGGGACAGACTCCTACGAGCAGTACTTC. Protein sequence: CASSLVGTDSYEQYF.

The chain has TRBV5-6 and TRBJ1-3; perhaps TRBD1 as D (5 bases). The CDR3 contains 16 residues. Trimming stripped 4 bases from V and 0 bases from J, with 14 bases between. CDR1 SGHDT and CDR2 YYEEEE come from the germline V gene. CDR3 DNA sequence: TGTGCCAGCAGCCCGTACGACGGACACTCTGGAAACACCATATATTTT. Amino acid sequence: CASSPYDGHSGNTIYF.

The chain combines TRBV7-8 with TRBJ2-5, with TRBD2 matching 12 bases. V shed 1 base, J shed 4 bases, and the junction held 4 bases outside the gene matches. Germline V lookup: CDR1 SGHVS, CDR2 FQNEAQ. This CDR3 is 16 amino acids long. This chain's CDR3 is CASSLGILAGGETQYF. The CDR3, as DNA: TGTGCCAGCAGCTTAGGTATACTAGCGGGAGGAGAGACCCAGTACTTC.

The chain joins TRBV5-4 to TRBJ2-4; 10 bases agree with TRBD2. CDR1 and CDR2 (germline): SGHNT, YYREEE (reference sequence). This CDR3 is built from 16 residues. Germline trimming cut 3 bases from V and 7 bases from J; bases unmatched to any gene: 10. In DNA form, the CDR3 reads TGTGCCAGCAGCTCTGGGGCCACTAGCGGGGCTAACATTCAGTACTTC. Protein sequence: CASSSGATSGANIQYF.

The chain is built from TRBV7-2 and TRBJ1-6, with D tentatively TRBD1 (6 bases). Germline CDR1 reads SGHTA; CDR2 reads FQGNSA. This CDR3 has 14 amino acids. V lost 11 bases to trimming and J lost 9 bases, with 20 bases between them. The CDR3 loop reads CASKEIRGASPLHF. The DNA of the CDR3 is TGTGCCTCCAAAGAGATACGGGGGGCTTCACCCCTCCACTTT.

This clone appeared once. This chain uses TRBV5-1 with TRBJ2-3; 10 positions match TRBD2. The germline V gene has CDR1 SGHRS and CDR2 YFSETQ. Trimming removed 1 base from V and 3 bases from J; junction bases left unmatched: 5. The CDR3 covers 16 residues. The CDR3 sequence: CASSLRSGGITDTQYF. The CDR3 nucleotides read TGCGCCAGCAGCTTGCGTAGCGGGGGGATAACAGATACGCAGTATTTT. Combining the CDR3 with reference TRBV5-1 and TRBJ2-3 gives the whole variable domain KAGVTQTPRYLIKTRGQQVTLSCSPISGHRSVSWYQQTPGQGLQFLFEYFSETQRNKGNFPGRFSGRQFSNSRSEMNVSTLELGDSALYLCASSLRSGGITDTQYFGPGTRLTVL.

The V and J genes are TRBV7-9 and TRBJ1-5; possible D gene TRBD1, 6 bases. Germline-derived CDR1 and CDR2 are SEHNR and FQNEAQ (reference sequence). The CDR3 sequence is 13 residues long. V lost 6 bases, J lost 4 bases, and 10 bases lay in between. CDR3 bases: TGTGCCAGCAGAGGACAGCTAAATCAGCCCCAGCATTTT. Translation gives CASRGQLNQPQHF.

The chain is built from TRBV19 and TRBJ2-7; D is perhaps TRBD2 (6 bases). Germline CDR1 reads LNHDA; CDR2 reads SQIVND (reference sequence). This CDR3 has 14 residues. Trimming took 4 bases from V and 4 from J, leaving 14 bases between them. CDR3 DNA: TGTGCCAGTAGTACCGGAAACGGGGGTTACGAGCAGTACTTC. Its translation is CASSTGNGGYEQYF.

J is TRBJ1-1 and V is TRBV2; 8 bases are shared with TRBD1. The V gene's germline CDR1 is SNHLY and CDR2 FYNNEI. Germline trimming cut 7 bases from V and 3 bases from J; bases unmatched to any gene: 13. This CDR3 region has 16 residues. The CDR3 region has the DNA TGTGCCAGCACTTTAAACAGGGGGTCATCAGACACTGAAGCTTTCTTT. Its translation: CASTLNRGSSDTEAFF.

The V call is TRBV2, the J call TRBJ1-5; TRBD1 aligns across 7 bases. The germline CDR1 and CDR2 sequences are SNHLY and FYNNEI. The length of the CDR3 is 13 residues. Trimming at V came to 5 bases and at J to 8 bases, leaving 6 bases not matched to a gene. The CDR3 DNA sequence: TGTGCCAGCAGTTCAGGGGGATTTGAGCCCCAGCATTTT. Encoded protein: CASSSGGFEPQHF.

The chain links TRBV5-1 to TRBJ1-1; the D is unclear. The V gene's germline CDR1 is SGHRS and CDR2 YFSETQ. CDR3 length: 13 amino acids. Trimming removed 6 bases at V and 6 bases at J, with 15 bases between. The CDR3 loop reads CASTNLLSPEAFF. The CDR3, as DNA: TGCGCCAGCACGAATCTTTTGAGTCCTGAAGCTTTCTTT.

The chain links TRBV10-3 to TRBJ1-1; no clear D. Germline loops: CDR1 ENHRY, CDR2 SYGVKD. The V and J ends lost 6 bases and 4 bases respectively, with 12 bases between them. This CDR3 spans 13 amino acids. The CDR3 is CAIRGTEITEAFF. CDR3 in DNA: TGTGCCATCAGGGGTACAGAAATCACTGAAGCTTTCTTT.